These 4 T cell receptor beta chains came from one sample sequenced in a study of blood T cell repertoires in COVID-19. Method: immunoSEQ multiplex PCR; TCRdb's copy keeps in-frame clones and lacks some. The data hold 160,000 or so clones, with 70% to 90% observed a single time. The sample was PBMCs or T cells enriched from blood (not recorded which). Receptor source: a woman in her forties or fifties who had recovered from COVID-19.

V usage is TRBV4-2 and J usage is TRBJ2-5; the match to TRBD2 covers 9 bases. The germline V gene encodes CDR1 LGHNA and CDR2 YNFKEQ. The ends lost 6 bases at V and 5 bases at J; junction bases unmatched: 7. CDR3 size: 14 residues. The CDR3 protein is CASSQRAGGETQYF. The DNA of the CDR3 is TGTGCCAGCAGTCAAAGGGCGGGGGGGGAGACCCAGTACTTC.

This chain links TRBV6-2 or TRBV6-3 with TRBJ2-1; 10 positions match TRBD2. The V and J ends lost 9 bases and 9 bases, in that order; junction bases with no gene match: 11. This CDR3 has 14 residues. Germline CDR1 MNHEY, CDR2 SVGEGT. Written as DNA, the CDR3 is TGTGCCAGTCGCCCTAGCGGGGGACACACTGAGCAGTTCTTC. It encodes CASRPSGGHTEQFF.

This clone was seen many times. The chain uses TRBV10-3 and TRBJ2-3, with D possibly being TRBD1 (5 bases). CDR3 length: 13 amino acids. Germline V gives CDR1 ENHRY, CDR2 SYGVKD. With 11 bases removed from V and 4 bases from J, the gap between germline ends came to 16 bases. This chain's CDR3 is CAGQAGPPDTQYF. For the CDR3, the DNA is TGTGCCGGTCAGGCAGGGCCCCCAGATACGCAGTATTTT.

The chain has TRBV6-5 and TRBJ2-2; 8 bases align to TRBD1. CDR1 and CDR2 (germline): MNHEY, SVGAGI. V trimming: 4 bases; J trimming: 6 bases; junction bases outside the gene matches: 7. CDR3 length: 15 amino acids. CDR3 protein: CASSSQGEVAGELFF. CDR3 coding DNA: TGTGCCAGCAGTTCACAGGGGGAGGTTGCCGGGGAGCTGTTTTTT.